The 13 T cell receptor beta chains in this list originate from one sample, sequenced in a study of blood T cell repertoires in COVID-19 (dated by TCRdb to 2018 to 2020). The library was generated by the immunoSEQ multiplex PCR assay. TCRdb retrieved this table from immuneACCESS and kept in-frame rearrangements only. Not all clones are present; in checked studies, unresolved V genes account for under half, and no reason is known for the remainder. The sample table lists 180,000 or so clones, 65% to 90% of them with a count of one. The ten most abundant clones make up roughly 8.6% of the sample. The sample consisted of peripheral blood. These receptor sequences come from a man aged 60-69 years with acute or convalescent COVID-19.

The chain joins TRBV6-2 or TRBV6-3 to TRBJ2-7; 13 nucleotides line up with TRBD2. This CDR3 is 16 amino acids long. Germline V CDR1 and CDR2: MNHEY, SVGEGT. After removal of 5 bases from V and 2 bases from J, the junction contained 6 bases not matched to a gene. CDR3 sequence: CASSPLGTSGAYEQYF. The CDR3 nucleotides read TGTGCCAGCAGTCCCCTAGGGACTAGCGGGGCCTACGAGCAGTACTTC.

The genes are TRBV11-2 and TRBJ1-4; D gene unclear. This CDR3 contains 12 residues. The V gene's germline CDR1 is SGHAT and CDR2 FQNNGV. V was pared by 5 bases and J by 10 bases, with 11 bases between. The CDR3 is CASSGLVGKLFF. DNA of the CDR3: TGTGCCAGCAGCGGACTGGTGGGAAAACTGTTTTTT.

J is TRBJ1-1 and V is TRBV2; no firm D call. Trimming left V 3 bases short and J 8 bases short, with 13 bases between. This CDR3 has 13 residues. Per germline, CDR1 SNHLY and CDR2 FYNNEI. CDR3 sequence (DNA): TGTGCCAGCAGTGAGCTGGCAGGATCCGAAGCTTTCTTT. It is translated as CASSELAGSEAFF. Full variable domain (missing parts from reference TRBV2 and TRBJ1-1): EPEVTQTPSHQVTQMGQEVILRCVPISNHLYFYWYRQILGQKVEFLVSFYNNEISEKSEIFDDQFSVERPDGSNFTLKIRSTKLEDSAMYFCASSELAGSEAFFGQGTRLTVV.

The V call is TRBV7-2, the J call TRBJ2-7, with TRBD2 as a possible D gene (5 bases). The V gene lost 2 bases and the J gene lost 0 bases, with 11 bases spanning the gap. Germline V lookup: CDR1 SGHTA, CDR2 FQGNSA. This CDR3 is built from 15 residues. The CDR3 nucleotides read TGTGCCAGCAGCTTAATGGCGGGCGTCTCCTACGAGCAGTACTTC. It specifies CASSLMAGVSYEQYF.

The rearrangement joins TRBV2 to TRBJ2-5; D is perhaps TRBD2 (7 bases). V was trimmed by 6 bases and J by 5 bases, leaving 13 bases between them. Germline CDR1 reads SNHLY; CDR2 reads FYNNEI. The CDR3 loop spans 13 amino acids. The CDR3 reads CASRRGPGETQYF. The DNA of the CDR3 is TGTGCCAGCAGGCGGGGGCCAGGGGAGACCCAGTACTTC.

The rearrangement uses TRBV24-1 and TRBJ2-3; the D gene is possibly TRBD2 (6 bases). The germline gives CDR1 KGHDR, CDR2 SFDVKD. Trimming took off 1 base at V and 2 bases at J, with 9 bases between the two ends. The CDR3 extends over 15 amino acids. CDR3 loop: CATSDLSRDTDTQYF. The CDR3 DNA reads TGTGCCACCAGTGATTTATCGCGGGACACAGATACGCAGTATTTT.

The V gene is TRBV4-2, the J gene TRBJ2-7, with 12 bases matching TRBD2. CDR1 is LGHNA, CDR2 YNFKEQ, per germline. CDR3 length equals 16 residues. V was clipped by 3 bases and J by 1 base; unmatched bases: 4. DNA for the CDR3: TGTGCCAGCAGCCAGCGGACTAGCGGGACTTCCTACGAGCAGTACTTC. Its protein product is CASSQRTSGTSYEQYF.

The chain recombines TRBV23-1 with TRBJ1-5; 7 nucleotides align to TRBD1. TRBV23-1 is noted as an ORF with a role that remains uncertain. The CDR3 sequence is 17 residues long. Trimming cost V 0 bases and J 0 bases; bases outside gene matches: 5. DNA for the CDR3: TGCGCCAGCAGTCAATCTCCCACAGGGGATAGCAATCAGCCCCAGCATTTT. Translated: CASSQSPTGDSNQPQHF.

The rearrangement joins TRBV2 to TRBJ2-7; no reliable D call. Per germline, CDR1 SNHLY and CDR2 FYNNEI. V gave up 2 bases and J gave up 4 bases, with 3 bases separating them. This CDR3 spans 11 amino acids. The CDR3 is CASSELYEQYF. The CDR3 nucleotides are TGTGCCAGCAGTGAACTGTACGAGCAGTACTTC.

The CDR3 bases are TGTGCCAGTAGTATTTTCCGAGGTGAGCAGTTCTTC. Translation: CASSIFRGEQFF. V and J are TRBV19 and TRBJ2-1; D is undetermined. V shed 3 bases and J shed 9 bases, with 9 bases lying between them. This CDR3 is built from 12 residues. Germline assignment: CDR1 LNHDA and CDR2 SQIVND (reference sequence).

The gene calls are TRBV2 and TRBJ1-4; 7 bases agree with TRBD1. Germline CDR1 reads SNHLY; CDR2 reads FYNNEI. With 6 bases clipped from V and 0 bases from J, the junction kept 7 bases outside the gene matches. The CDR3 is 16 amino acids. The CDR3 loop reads CASSDGQAPTNEKLFF. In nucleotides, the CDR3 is TGTGCCAGCAGCGATGGACAGGCGCCAACTAATGAAAAACTGTTTTTT.

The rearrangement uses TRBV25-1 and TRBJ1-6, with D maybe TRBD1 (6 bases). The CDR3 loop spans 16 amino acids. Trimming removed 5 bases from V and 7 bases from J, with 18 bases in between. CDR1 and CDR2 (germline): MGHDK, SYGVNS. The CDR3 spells CASSTIDRLGNSPLHF. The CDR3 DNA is TGTGCCAGCAGTACTATCGACAGGCTCGGCAATTCACCCCTCCACTTT.

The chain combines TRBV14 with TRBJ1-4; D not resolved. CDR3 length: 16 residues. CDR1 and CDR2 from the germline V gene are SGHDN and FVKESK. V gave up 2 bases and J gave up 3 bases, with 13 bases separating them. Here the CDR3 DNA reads TGTGCCAGCAGCCAATCGTTCGGCGGGGCTAATGAAAAACTGTTTTTT. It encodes CASSQSFGGANEKLFF.